The clone carrying this TCR beta chain was detected ten times or more. Antigen: not known. This CDR3 is 15 amino acids long. Germline-derived CDR1 and CDR2 are SGHTA and FQGNSA. The V gene end was trimmed by 4 bases and the J gene end by 3 bases; junction bases not matched to a gene: 8. Time point given: newly diagnosed GD, antithyroid drugs for less than 3 months. RNA extracted from PBMCs served as the sequencing template. The TCR beta library used iRepertoire HTBI primers with Arm-PCR amplification of CDR3. TCRdb re-called the multiplex PCR reads through MiXCR, storing one row per CDR3 protein. There are approximately 230,000 distinct CDR3 sequences in the sample; approximately 16% occur only once, and around 21% lies in the top ten. The data derive from a study of regulatory T cells in long-lasting Graves disease. Study findings and constraints: Persistent-disease Graves' patients showed less TCR diversity than new cases.

The rearrangement joins TRBV7-2 to TRBJ1-1; TRBD1 aligns across 7 bases. This clonotype originated in a female donor with Graves disease. This specimen was peripheral blood mononuclear cells (PBMCs), taken at new diagnosis, from a patient treated with antithyroid drugs. The CDR3 DNA sequence: TGTGCCAGCAGCTATTATTACAGGGGAGACACTGAAGCTTTCTTT. This codes for CASSYYYRGDTEAFF.